One and the same sample provided the 5 T cell receptor beta chains below, sequenced in a study of PD-L1 blockade in urothelial cancer. Assay: immunoSEQ multiplex PCR; the TCRdb copy retains only in-frame clones and omits some. The table records 46,000 or so clones, roughly 87% of them present only once. The material was PBMCs, obtained around atezolizumab (anti-PD-L1) treatment. These receptors were collected from a man in his fifties or sixties with urothelial cancer.

The gene calls are TRBV4-3 and TRBJ2-1; the match to TRBD1 covers 9 bases. Germline values: CDR1 LGHNA, CDR2 YSLEER. The CDR3 length is 15 residues. The V gene end was trimmed by 2 bases and the J gene end by 4 bases; junction bases not matched to a gene: 3. The CDR3 coding sequence is TGCGCCAGCAGCCAACCGGGACAGGGTTACAATGAGCAGTTCTTC. Its translation: CASSQPGQGYNEQFF.

This clone turned up a few times. The rearrangement joins TRBV7-9 to TRBJ2-7, with D possibly TRBD1 on 5 matching bases. Between the trimmed V and J ends, which lost 2 bases and 2 bases, there was a span of 7 bases. The CDR3 loop spans 13 amino acids. Looked up from germline, CDR1 is SEHNR and CDR2 is FQNEAQ (reference sequence). The CDR3 protein is CASSLRQTYEQYF. The CDR3 coding sequence is TGTGCCAGCAGCTTACGACAGACCTACGAGCAGTACTTC.

The chain combines TRBV9 with TRBJ1-2; TRBD1 agrees at 8 bases. The CDR3 length is 15 residues. The V gene's germline CDR1 is SGDLS and CDR2 YYNGEE. Trimming took 3 bases from V and 3 from J; bases not matched to a gene: 7. CDR3 sequence (DNA): TGTGCCAGCAGCGAGGGACAGGCAACGCACTATGGCTACACCTTC. This sequence encodes CASSEGQATHYGYTF.

As DNA, the CDR3 is TGCGCCAGCAGCTTTGGGTCGAGACAGGGATCTGGCTACACCTTC. Translated: CASSFGSRQGSGYTF. The chain joins TRBV5-1 to TRBJ1-2; 7 nucleotides match TRBD1. The CDR3 consists of 15 residues. The V gene's germline CDR1 is SGHRS and CDR2 YFSETQ. The junction had 11 bases not matched to a gene; V was cut back by 2 bases and J by 7 bases.

The count of this clone is one. The chain couples TRBV4-3 to TRBJ2-1; 10 bases map to TRBD2. Unmatched junction bases numbered 8, after V lost 4 bases and J lost 2 bases. Germline assignment: CDR1 LGHNA and CDR2 YSLEER. The length of the CDR3 is 17 residues. The CDR3 is CASSPGASGGPYNEQFF. DNA of the CDR3: TGCGCCAGCAGCCCGGGGGCTAGCGGGGGCCCCTACAATGAGCAGTTCTTC.